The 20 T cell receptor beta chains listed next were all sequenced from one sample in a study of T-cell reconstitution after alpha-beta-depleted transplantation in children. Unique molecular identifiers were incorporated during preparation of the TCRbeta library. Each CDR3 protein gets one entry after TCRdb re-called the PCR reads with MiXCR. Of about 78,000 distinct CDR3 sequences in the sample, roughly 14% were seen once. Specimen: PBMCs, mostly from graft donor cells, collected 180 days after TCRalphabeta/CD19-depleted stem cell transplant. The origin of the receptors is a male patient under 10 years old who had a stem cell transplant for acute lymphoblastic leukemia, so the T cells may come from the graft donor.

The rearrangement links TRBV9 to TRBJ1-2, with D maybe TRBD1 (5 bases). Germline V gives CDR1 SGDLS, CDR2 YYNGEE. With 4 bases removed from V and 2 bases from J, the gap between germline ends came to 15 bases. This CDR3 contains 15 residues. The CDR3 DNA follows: TGTGCCAGCAGCCCCCGGGCAGGGCGAAACTATGGCTACACCTTC. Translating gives CASSPRAGRNYGYTF.

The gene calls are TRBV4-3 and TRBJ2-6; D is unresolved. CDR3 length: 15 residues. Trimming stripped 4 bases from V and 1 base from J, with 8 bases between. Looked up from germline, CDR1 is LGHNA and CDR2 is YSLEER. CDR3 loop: CASSPPSSGANVLTF. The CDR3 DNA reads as TGCGCCAGCAGCCCTCCTAGTTCTGGGGCCAACGTCCTGACTTTC.

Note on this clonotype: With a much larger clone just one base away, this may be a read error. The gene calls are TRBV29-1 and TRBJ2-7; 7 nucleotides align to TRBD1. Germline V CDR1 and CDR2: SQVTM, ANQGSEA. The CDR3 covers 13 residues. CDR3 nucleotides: TGCAGCGGCACAGGGGCAAGCTCCTACGAGCAGTGCTTC. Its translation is CSGTGASSYEQCF.

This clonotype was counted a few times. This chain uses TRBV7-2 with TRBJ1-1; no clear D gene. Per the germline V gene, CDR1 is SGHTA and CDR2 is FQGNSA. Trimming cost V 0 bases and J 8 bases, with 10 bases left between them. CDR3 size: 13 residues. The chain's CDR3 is CASSLAWAGEAFF. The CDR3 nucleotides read TGTGCCAGCAGCTTAGCTTGGGCGGGAGAAGCTTTCTTT.

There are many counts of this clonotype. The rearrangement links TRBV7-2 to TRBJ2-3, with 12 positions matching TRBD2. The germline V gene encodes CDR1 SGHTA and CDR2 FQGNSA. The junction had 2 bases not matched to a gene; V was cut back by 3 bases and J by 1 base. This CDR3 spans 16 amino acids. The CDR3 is CASSFRLAGGTDTQYF. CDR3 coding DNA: TGTGCCAGCAGCTTCCGACTAGCGGGGGGCACAGATACGCAGTATTTT. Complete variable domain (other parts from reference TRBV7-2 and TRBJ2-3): GAGVSQSPSNKVTEKGKDVELRCDPISGHTALYWYRQSLGQGLEFLIYFQGNSAPDKSGLPSDRFSAERTGGSVSTLTIQRTQQEDSAVYLCASSFRLAGGTDTQYFGPGTRLTVL.

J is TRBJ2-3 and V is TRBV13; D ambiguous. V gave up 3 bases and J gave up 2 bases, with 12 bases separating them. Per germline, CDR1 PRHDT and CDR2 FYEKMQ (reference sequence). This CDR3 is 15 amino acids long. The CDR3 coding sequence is TGTGCCAGCAGCTTTTTGGATTTACCCACAGATACGCAGTATTTT. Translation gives CASSFLDLPTDTQYF.

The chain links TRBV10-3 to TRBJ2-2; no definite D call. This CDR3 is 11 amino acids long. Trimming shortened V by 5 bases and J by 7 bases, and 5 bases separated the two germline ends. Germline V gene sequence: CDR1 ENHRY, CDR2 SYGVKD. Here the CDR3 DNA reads TGTGCCATCAGTCCCGGCGGGGAGCTGTTTTTT. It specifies CAISPGGELFF.

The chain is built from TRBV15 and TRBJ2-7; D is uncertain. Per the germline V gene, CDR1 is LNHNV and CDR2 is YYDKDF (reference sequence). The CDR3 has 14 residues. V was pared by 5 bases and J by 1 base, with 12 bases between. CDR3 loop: CATSPGRGSYEQYF. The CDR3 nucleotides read TGTGCCACCAGCCCCGGAAGAGGTTCCTACGAGCAGTACTTC. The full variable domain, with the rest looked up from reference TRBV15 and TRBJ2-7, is DAMVIQNPRYQVTQFGKPVTLSCSQTLNHNVMYWYQQKSSQAPKLLFHYYDKDFNNEADTPDNFQSRRPNTSFCFLDIRSPGLGDTAMYLCATSPGRGSYEQYFGPGTRLTVT.

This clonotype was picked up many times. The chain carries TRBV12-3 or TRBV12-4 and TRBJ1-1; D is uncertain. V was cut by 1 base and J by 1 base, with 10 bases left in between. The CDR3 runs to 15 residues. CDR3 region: CASSLGRGGNTEAFF. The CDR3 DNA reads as TGTGCCAGCAGTTTAGGTCGGGGTGGGAACACTGAAGCTTTCTTT.

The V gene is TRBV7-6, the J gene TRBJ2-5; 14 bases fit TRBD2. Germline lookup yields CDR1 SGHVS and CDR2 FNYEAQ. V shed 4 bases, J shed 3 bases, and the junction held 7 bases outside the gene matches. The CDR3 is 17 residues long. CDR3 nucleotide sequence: TGTGCCAGCAGCTCCGGACTAGCGGGAGGCGGGAAAGAGACCCAGTACTTC. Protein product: CASSSGLAGGGKETQYF.

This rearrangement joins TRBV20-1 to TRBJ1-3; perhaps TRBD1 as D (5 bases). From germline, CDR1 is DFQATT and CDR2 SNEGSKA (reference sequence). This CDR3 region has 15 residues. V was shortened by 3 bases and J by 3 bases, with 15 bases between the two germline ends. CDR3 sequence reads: CSARGGSAGGNTIYF. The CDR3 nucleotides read TGCAGTGCTAGGGGGGGTTCAGCTGGTGGAAACACCATATATTTT.

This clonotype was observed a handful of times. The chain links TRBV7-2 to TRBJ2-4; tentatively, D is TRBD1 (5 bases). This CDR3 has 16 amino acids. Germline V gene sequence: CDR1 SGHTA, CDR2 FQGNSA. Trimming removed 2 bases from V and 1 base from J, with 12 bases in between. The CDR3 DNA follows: TGTGCCAGCAGCTTATCTGCAGGGCTGGCCAAAAACATTCAGTACTTC. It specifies CASSLSAGLAKNIQYF. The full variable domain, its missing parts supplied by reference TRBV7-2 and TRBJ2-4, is GAGVSQSPSNKVTEKGKDVELRCDPISGHTALYWYRQSLGQGLEFLIYFQGNSAPDKSGLPSDRFSAERTGGSVSTLTIQRTQQEDSAVYLCASSLSAGLAKNIQYFGAGTRLSVL.

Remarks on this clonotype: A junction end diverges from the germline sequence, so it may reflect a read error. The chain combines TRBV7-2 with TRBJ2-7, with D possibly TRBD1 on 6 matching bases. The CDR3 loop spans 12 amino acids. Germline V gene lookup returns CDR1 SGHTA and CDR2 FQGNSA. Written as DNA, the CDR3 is TGTGCCAGCAGCGGGGGCCTCTACAAGCAGTACTTC. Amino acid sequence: CASSGGLYKQYF.

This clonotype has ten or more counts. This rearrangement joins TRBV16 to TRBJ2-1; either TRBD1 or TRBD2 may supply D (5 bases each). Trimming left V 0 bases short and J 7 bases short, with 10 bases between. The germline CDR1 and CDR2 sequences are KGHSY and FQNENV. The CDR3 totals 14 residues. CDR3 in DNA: TGTGCCAGCAGCCAATCAGTGAGGGGAAATGAGCAGTTCTTC. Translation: CASSQSVRGNEQFF.

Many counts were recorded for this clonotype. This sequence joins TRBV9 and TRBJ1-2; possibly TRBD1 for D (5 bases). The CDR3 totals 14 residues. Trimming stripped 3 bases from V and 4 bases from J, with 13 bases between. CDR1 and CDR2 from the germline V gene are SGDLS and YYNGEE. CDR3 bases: TGTGCCAGCAGCGGAGGGAGACAGCCCTATGGCTACACCTTC. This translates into CASSGGRQPYGYTF.

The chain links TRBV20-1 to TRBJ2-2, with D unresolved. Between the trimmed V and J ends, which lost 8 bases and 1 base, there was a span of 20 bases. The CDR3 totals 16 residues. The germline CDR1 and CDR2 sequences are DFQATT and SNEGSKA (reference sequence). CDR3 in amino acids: CSFPQRWALNTGELFF. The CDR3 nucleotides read TGCAGTTTCCCTCAGCGCTGGGCATTGAACACCGGGGAGCTGTTTTTT.

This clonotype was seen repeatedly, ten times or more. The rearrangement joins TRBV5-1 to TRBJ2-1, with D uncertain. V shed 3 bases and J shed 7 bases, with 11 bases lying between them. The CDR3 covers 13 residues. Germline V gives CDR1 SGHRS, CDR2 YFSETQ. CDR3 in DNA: TGCGCCAGCAGCTCCTTAAAAGGGAATGAGCAGTTCTTC. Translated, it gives CASSSLKGNEQFF.

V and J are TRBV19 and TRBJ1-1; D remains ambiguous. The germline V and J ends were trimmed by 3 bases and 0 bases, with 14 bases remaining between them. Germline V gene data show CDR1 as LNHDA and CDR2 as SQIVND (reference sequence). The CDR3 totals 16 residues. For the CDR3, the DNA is TGTGCCAGTAGTATTGGCGGGTACCGGCTGAACACTGAAGCTTTCTTT. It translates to CASSIGGYRLNTEAFF.

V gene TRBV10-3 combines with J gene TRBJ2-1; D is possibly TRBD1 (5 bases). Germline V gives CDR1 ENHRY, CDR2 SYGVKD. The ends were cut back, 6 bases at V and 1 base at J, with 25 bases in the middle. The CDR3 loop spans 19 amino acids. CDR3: CAIRVDIRKEELSYNEQFF. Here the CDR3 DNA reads TGTGCCATCAGGGTGGACATCCGAAAAGAGGAGCTATCCTACAATGAGCAGTTCTTC.

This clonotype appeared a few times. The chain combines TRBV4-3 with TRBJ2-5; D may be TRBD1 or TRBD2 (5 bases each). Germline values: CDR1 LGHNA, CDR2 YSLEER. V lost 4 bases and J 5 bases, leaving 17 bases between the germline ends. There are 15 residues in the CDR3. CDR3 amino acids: CASSPMRGPWETQYF. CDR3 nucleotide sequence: TGCGCCAGCAGCCCGATGAGGGGCCCGTGGGAGACCCAGTACTTC.